This TCR beta chain was sequenced in a study of vaccination and CD4 T cells after COVID-19. About the research overall: In the convalescent cohort, there were six males and four females, two of them Hispanic. The post-COVID samples were taken a median around 100 days after diagnosis, anywhere from 35 to 161. Researchers treated cells with overlapping spike peptides taken from SARS-CoV-2, HCoV-NL63, HCoV-OC43 and HCoV-229E.

Treatment given: 10-day PBMC culture with coronavirus spike peptide pools or control peptides (ViraFEST assay). Peptide-pool expansion of antigen-specific T cells preceded TCR sequencing in ViraFEST. CDR3 length: 15 residues. CDR1 is DFQATT, CDR2 SNEGSKA, per germline (reference sequence). V lost 3 bases to trimming and J lost 6 bases, with 15 bases between them. Note on this clonotype: No antigen is known for it.

Cultured CD4+ T-cell DNA underwent Oncomine TCR Beta short-read sequencing. TCRdb reprocessed the PCR reads with MiXCR, giving one entry per CDR3 protein. The top ten clones hold roughly 4.8% of a sample with 15,000 to 16,000 distinct CDR3 sequences, around 70% of them seen once. The chain carries TRBV20-1 and TRBJ1-6; TRBD1 might be the D (5 bases). This clonotype was sampled from a human donor who had recovered from COVID-19. Source material: CD4+ T cells from blood, cultured in vitro. CDR3 DNA: TGCAGTGCTAGTCCCTCGGGACTCATTAATTCACCCCTCCACTTT. It yields the protein CSASPSGLINSPLHF.